Listed below are T cell receptor beta chains from one sample, sequenced in a study of CD8+ T cells in alopecia areata. Sequenced by immunoSEQ multiplex PCR; TCRdb stores in-frame clones only, minus some. This sample has roughly 250,000 clones, with less than 80% found just once. The sequences come from CD4+ T cells sorted from blood, collected at week 0. The receptors were gathered from a human donor with alopecia areata. The CDR3 runs from the conserved cysteine through the conserved F or W. D genes are given only for firm matches. A clone size is listed for some rows: how often the clone was seen (once, few, many), or a class if it is expanded.

j_gene	v_gene	abundance	d_gene	CDR3aa	CDR3nt
TRBJ2-1	TRBV29-1	-	-	CSVKGSGNEQFF	TGCAGCGTGAAGGGGAGCGGGAATGAGCAGTTCTTC
TRBJ2-5	TRBV18	few	-	CASSPTGTHTETQYF	TGTGCCAGCTCACCAACCGGGACGCATACGGAGACCCAGTACTTC
TRBJ2-5	TRBV5-4	few	-	CASSRDQVETQYF	TGTGCCAGCAGCCGAGACCAGGTGGAGACCCAGTACTTC
TRBJ1-2	TRBV18	-	-	CASSPTGDANYGYTF	TGTGCCAGCTCACCGACAGGCGACGCTAACTATGGCTACACCTTC
TRBJ2-2	TRBV10-2	-	TRBD2	CASSETSGGANTGELFF	TGCGCCAGCAGTGAGACTAGCGGGGGAGCGAACACCGGGGAGCTGTTTTTT
TRBJ2-7	TRBV5-4	-	TRBD1	CASSVDRAYEQYF	TGTGCCAGCAGCGTGGACAGGGCGTACGAGCAGTACTTC
TRBJ2-7	TRBV29-1	few	TRBD1	CSVRDRGEQYF	TGCAGCGTTCGGGACAGGGGCGAGCAGTACTTC
TRBJ2-3	TRBV7-2	-	-	CASSSRLRGADTQYF	TGTGCCAGCAGCTCCCGACTGAGAGGGGCAGATACGCAGTATTTT
TRBJ2-1	TRBV6-5	-	-	CASSSGPPSSYNEQFF	TGTGCCAGCAGTTCCGGGCCTCCGAGCTCCTACAATGAGCAGTTCTTC
TRBJ2-7	TRBV7-9	few	TRBD1	CASTLQDRGGEQYF	TGTGCCAGCACACTCCAGGACAGGGGTGGCGAGCAGTACTTC
TRBJ2-2	TRBV29-1	-	-	CSVEGTGELFF	TGCAGCGTTGAGGGAACCGGGGAGCTGTTTTTT
TRBJ2-4	TRBV2	-	-	CASRPDNLAKNIQYF	TGTGCCAGCAGACCTGACAACCTAGCCAAAAACATTCAGTACTTC
TRBJ2-5	TRBV6-5	-	-	CASSSQETQYF	TGTGCCAGCAGTTCCCAAGAGACCCAGTACTTC
TRBJ2-7	TRBV30	-	-	CAFSPGLSYEQYF	TGTGCCTTCTCGCCCGGGCTCTCCTACGAGCAGTACTTC
TRBJ1-4	TRBV10-3	-	-	CAISAARGATNEKLFF	TGTGCCATCAGTGCCGCGCGGGGTGCAACTAATGAAAAACTGTTTTTT
TRBJ1-1	TRBV30	-	-	CAGSEGGAFF	TGTGCCGGATCGGAGGGTGGAGCTTTCTTT
TRBJ2-7	TRBV18	-	TRBD2	CASAGTSSSYEQYF	TGTGCCAGCGCTGGGACTAGCTCCTCCTACGAGCAGTACTTC
TRBJ2-5	TRBV9	-	-	CASSVAGTLQETQYF	TGTGCCAGCAGCGTAGCGGGGACCCTTCAAGAGACCCAGTACTTC
TRBJ2-1	TRBV20-1	-	-	CSARDLDEQFF	TGCAGTGCTAGAGATCTCGATGAGCAGTTCTTC
TRBJ1-2	TRBV30	once	-	CAWSPGLEYGYTF	TGTGCCTGGAGTCCCGGATTGGAGTATGGCTACACCTTC
TRBJ2-7	TRBV5-1	-	-	CASSSDPQSWEQYF	TGCGCCAGCAGCTCGGACCCCCAGTCTTGGGAGCAGTACTTC
TRBJ1-1	TRBV29-1	-	TRBD1	CSFRQGQTEAFF	TGCAGCTTCCGACAGGGTCAGACTGAAGCTTTCTTT
TRBJ2-1	TRBV29-1	few	-	CSVERGDYNEQFF	TGCAGCGTTGAGAGGGGGGACTACAATGAGCAGTTCTTC
TRBJ1-1	TRBV5-1	-	TRBD1	CASSHRGRAFF	TGCGCCAGCAGCCACAGGGGACGGGCTTTCTTT
TRBJ2-5	TRBV30	-	-	CAWTVPAGTQYF	TGTGCCTGGACTGTACCGGCGGGGACCCAGTACTTC
TRBJ1-6	TRBV9	once	TRBD1	CASSKEGGMIGSPLHF	TGTGCCAGCAGCAAGGAAGGGGGCATGATCGGTTCACCCCTCCACTTT
TRBJ1-1	TRBV27	once	-	CASSFFREGTEAFF	TGTGCCAGCAGTTTTTTCAGGGAAGGCACTGAAGCTTTCTTT
TRBJ2-7	TRBV7-9	-	-	CASSLTLVEQYF	TGTGCCAGCAGCTTGACCCTCGTCGAGCAGTACTTC
TRBJ2-5	TRBV5-1	-	-	CASSLVADNQETQYF	TGCGCCAGCAGCTTGGTAGCGGACAACCAAGAGACCCAGTACTTC
TRBJ1-3	TRBV7-6	-	-	CASSPLNSGNTIYF	TGTGCCAGCAGCCCCCTGAACTCTGGAAACACCATATATTTT
TRBJ1-5	TRBV7-8	-	-	CASSPGRGGQPQHF	TGTGCCAGCAGCCCAGGGAGGGGGGGGCAGCCCCAGCATTTT
TRBJ2-2	TRBV9	few	TRBD2	CASSVAPLAGEYVSGELFF	TGTGCCAGCAGCGTAGCTCCACTAGCGGGGGAGTATGTATCTGGGGAGCTGTTTTTT
TRBJ2-5	TRBV2	-	-	CASNLDRAGGETQYF	TGTGCCAGCAACCTCGACCGGGCTGGTGGAGAGACCCAGTACTTC
TRBJ1-2	TRBV29-1	-	-	CSVVAYNYGYTF	TGCAGCGTTGTTGCTTACAACTATGGCTACACCTTC
TRBJ2-5	TRBV29-1	-	TRBD1	CSVDRGTQETQYF	TGCAGCGTCGACAGGGGTACCCAAGAGACCCAGTACTTC
TRBJ2-6	TRBV30	few	TRBD2	CAWRAGGIISGANVLTF	TGTGCCTGGAGGGCGGGAGGTATAATCTCTGGGGCCAACGTCCTGACTTTC
TRBJ1-3	TRBV29-1	-	TRBD1	CSVDGDSSGNTIYF	TGCAGCGTTGACGGGGACAGCTCTGGAAACACCATATATTTT
TRBJ1-2	TRBV15	-	TRBD1	CATSRAPQGANGYTF	TGTGCCACCAGCAGAGCCCCACAGGGGGCTAACGGCTACACCTTC
TRBJ1-2	TRBV6-5	few	TRBD1	CASSYDRDYGYTF	TGTGCCAGCAGTTACGACAGGGACTATGGCTACACCTTC
TRBJ2-2	TRBV10-3	-	-	CAIGQNTGELFF	TGTGCCATCGGACAGAACACCGGGGAGCTGTTTTTT
TRBJ2-5	TRBV5-1	-	-	CASRADQETQYF	TGCGCCAGCAGGGCCGACCAAGAGACCCAGTACTTC
TRBJ2-5	TRBV9	-	TRBD2	CASSIGTSGQETQYF	TGTGCCAGCAGCATCGGGACTAGCGGCCAAGAGACCCAGTACTTC
TRBJ1-4	TRBV5-1	-	-	CASSPGPVNEKLFF	TGCGCCAGCAGCCCGGGACCGGTTAATGAAAAACTGTTTTTT
TRBJ2-3	TRBV30	-	TRBD2	CAWNPGLVGGTDTQYF	TGTGCCTGGAACCCGGGACTAGTGGGGGGCACAGATACGCAGTATTTT
TRBJ2-6	TRBV7-3	-	-	CASSPQRASGANVLTF	TGTGCCAGCAGCCCGCAAAGGGCCTCTGGGGCCAACGTCCTGACTTTC
TRBJ2-1	TRBV7-2	-	-	CASSFGHSKQFF	TGTGCCAGCAGCTTCGGCCATTCAAAGCAGTTCTTC
TRBJ2-1	TRBV11-2	-	-	CASSPDAPSEFF	TGTGCCAGCAGCCCGGACGCCCCGTCCGAGTTCTTC
TRBJ2-7	TRBV7-6	-	-	CASSLGVRSLEQYF	TGTGCCAGCAGCTTAGGGGTCCGTTCATTGGAGCAGTACTTC
TRBJ1-6	TRBV13	few	-	CASSYTSSPLHF	TGTGCCAGCAGCTATACGAGTTCACCCCTCCACTTT
TRBJ1-1	TRBV30	-	-	CAWTVNRNTEAFF	TGTGCCTGGACCGTGAACAGGAACACTGAAGCTTTCTTT
TRBJ1-5	TRBV2	-	-	CASRGEKQPQHF	TGTGCCAGCAGAGGAGAAAAGCAGCCCCAGCATTTT
TRBJ2-2	TRBV9	-	-	CASSRPGVTGELFF	TGTGCCAGCAGCCGTCCGGGGGTCACCGGGGAGCTGTTTTTT
TRBJ2-3	TRBV4-1	-	-	CASSQADTQYF	TGCGCCAGCAGCCAAGCAGATACGCAGTATTTT
TRBJ2-2	TRBV4-1	once	-	CASTGPGNTGELFF	TGCGCCAGCACGGGGCCAGGGAATACCGGGGAGCTGTTTTTT
TRBJ2-7	TRBV4-3	-	TRBD1	CASSHALGQQSYEQYF	TGCGCCAGCAGCCATGCCCTGGGACAGCAATCCTACGAGCAGTACTTC